This T cell receptor (beta chain) was sequenced in a study of shared clonotypes between healthy human individuals. Across the study: Sampling drew on donors who were a couple of women and a few men aged 18 to 49. Study-level results: Unshared clonotypes carried lower generation probabilities than those common to all four donors. Sampling used blood alone; tissue repertoires probably differ.

CD4+ cells yielded CD45RA+ naive and CD45RA-negative memory subsets. Here immunoSEQ multiplex PCR was the method, and the copy in TCRdb shows in-frame clones only, minus some. The repertoire consists of some 2.3 million clones, with 85% to 95% occurring once and the leading ten covering 0.39%. The V gene's germline CDR1 is SEHNR and CDR2 FQNEAQ (reference sequence). This CDR3 has 15 residues. Unmatched junction bases numbered 2, after V lost 4 bases and J lost 1 base. As concerns this clone: Its antigen remains unknown.

The V and J genes are TRBV7-9 and TRBJ1-4; the match to TRBD1 covers 8 bases. The receptor's source is a man aged 18 to 30 in good health. Some clones in this sample may be carry-over from other donors' samples. The sequenced sample was naive CD4+ T cells from PBMCs. As for subset: CD45RA+ positively selected. CDR3 bases: TGTGCCAGCAGCTCCGACAGGGGAACTAATGAAAAACTGTTTTTT. Protein: CASSSDRGTNEKLFF.